Presented here are 20 T cell receptor beta chains from one specimen sequenced in a study of T cells in Graves' hyperthyroidism and ophthalmopathy. The TCR beta CDR3 regions underwent amplification using RNA transcripts as the source. With the HTBI primer set, the TCR CDR3 went through a first round of RT-PCR. TCRdb reanalysed the multiplex PCR reads using MiXCR and keeps one entry per CDR3 protein. Of around 200,000 distinct CDR3 sequences in the sample, around 15% were seen once. Sequences were obtained from blood. These TCRs come from a woman between 45 and 60 years old with Graves' hyperthyroidism.

This clonotype showed up many times. The J gene is TRBJ2-3, the V gene TRBV11-3; D possibly corresponds to TRBD1 (5 bases). Germline CDR1 and CDR2: SGHNT and YENEEA. V lost 3 bases to trimming and J lost 0 bases, with 10 bases between them. The CDR3 is made up of 15 amino acids. For the CDR3, the DNA is TGTGCCAGCAGCTTGGACACCGGTAGCACAGATACGCAGTATTTT. This sequence encodes CASSLDTGSTDTQYF. Complete variable domain (other parts from reference TRBV11-3 and TRBJ2-3): EAGVVQSPRYKIIEKKQPVAFWCNPISGHNTLYWYLQNLGQGPELLIRYENEEAVDDSQLPKDRFSAERLKGVDSTLKIQPAELGDSAVYLCASSLDTGSTDTQYFGPGTRLTVL.

In this sample, this clonotype turned up many times. This chain joins TRBV6-6 and TRBJ1-3, with D maybe TRBD1 (5 bases). This CDR3 is 16 amino acids long. Germline-derived CDR1 and CDR2 are MNHNY and SVGAGI (reference sequence). Between the trimmed V and J ends, which lost 4 bases and 0 bases, there was a span of 13 bases. The CDR3 region has the DNA TGTGCCAGCAGTTCCTACTATGACAGCTCTGGAAACACCATATATTTT. Translation: CASSSYYDSSGNTIYF.

This clonotype was counted many times. V gene TRBV11-1 combines with J gene TRBJ2-3; D is undetermined. Germline CDR1 SGHAT, CDR2 FQDESV (reference sequence). V shed 1 base and J shed 5 bases, with 19 bases lying between them. This CDR3 is built from 17 residues. The CDR3 sequence: CASSLGMVPPPKDTQYF. The CDR3 DNA sequence: TGTGCCAGCAGCTTAGGGATGGTTCCTCCCCCAAAAGATACGCAGTATTTT.

The chain uses TRBV12-3 or TRBV12-4 and TRBJ1-1; no clear D gene. There are 13 residues in the CDR3. Trimming shortened V by 2 bases and J by 6 bases, and 10 bases separated the two germline ends. CDR3 in DNA: TGTGCCAGCAGTTTACGGGGAAAAGCTGAAGCTTTCTTT. This gives the protein CASSLRGKAEAFF.

There are many counts of this clonotype. The V call is TRBV6-5, the J call TRBJ1-6; D not resolved. Germline CDR1 MNHEY, CDR2 SVGAGI. The CDR3 is made up of 15 amino acids. Trimming pared 2 bases from V and 0 bases from J, leaving 5 bases between. The CDR3 DNA is TGTGCCAGCAGTTACCGGCGCTCCTATAATTCACCCCTCCACTTT. Translated: CASSYRRSYNSPLHF.

This clonotype was seen ten or more times. The chain is built from TRBV7-2 and TRBJ1-6; D is undetermined. V was cut by 1 base and J by 10 bases, with 17 bases left in between. This CDR3 is 16 amino acids long. Per the germline V gene, CDR1 is SGHTA and CDR2 is FQGNSA. The CDR3, as DNA: TGTGCCAGCAGCTTAGAGGCCCTCCCTTTCGGCTCACCCCTCCACTTT. It yields the protein CASSLEALPFGSPLHF.

This clonotype was counted many times. V and J are TRBV6-1 and TRBJ1-2; D is unresolved. Germline V lookup: CDR1 MNHNS, CDR2 SASEGT. The CDR3 consists of 13 residues. V lost 5 bases to trimming and J lost 6 bases, with 13 bases between them. The CDR3 region has the DNA TGTGCCAGCAGTTACCGGGAAGTGGATGGCTACACCTTC. Its protein product is CASSYREVDGYTF.

This clonotype has a handful of counts. The chain combines TRBV11-2 with TRBJ2-7; 9 bases agree with TRBD1. From germline, CDR1 is SGHAT and CDR2 FQNNGV. Trimming removed 0 bases from V and 3 bases from J; junction bases left unmatched: 12. CDR3 length equals 18 residues. The CDR3 is CASSLDRRGQGPYYEQYF. CDR3 DNA: TGTGCCAGCAGCTTAGATCGGAGGGGACAGGGCCCATACTACGAGCAGTACTTC.

The table lists this clonotype with many counts. The V gene is TRBV7-2, the J gene TRBJ1-2; D is undetermined. V was pared by 2 bases and J by 0 bases, with 7 bases between. Germline V gene lookup returns CDR1 SGHTA and CDR2 FQGNSA. The CDR3 runs 14 residues. CDR3 loop: CASSLLGANYGYTF. The CDR3 nucleotides are TGTGCCAGCAGCTTACTCGGGGCTAACTATGGCTACACCTTC.

The sample holds a few counts of this clonotype. The chain links TRBV20-1 to TRBJ2-3, with TRBD2 matching over 13 bases. The germline V gene encodes CDR1 DFQATT and CDR2 SNEGSKA (reference sequence). V shed 2 bases, J shed 0 bases, and the junction held 8 bases outside the gene matches. This CDR3 spans 18 amino acids. CDR3 DNA: TGCAGTGCTAGAAACTACCGGACTAGCGGGGGAAGCACAGATACGCAGTATTTT. This codes for CSARNYRTSGGSTDTQYF.

This clonotype was counted ten times or more. This rearrangement joins TRBV7-2 to TRBJ2-3, with a tentative D call TRBD2 (5 bases). The CDR3 spans 16 residues. V lost 0 bases and J 5 bases, leaving 15 bases between the germline ends. Germline V gene data show CDR1 as SGHTA and CDR2 as FQGNSA. As DNA, the CDR3 is TGTGCCAGCAGCTTAGCGCTTCGCGGGTCCTTAGATACGCAGTATTTT. Amino acids: CASSLALRGSLDTQYF.

In this sample, this clonotype turned up many times. The gene calls are TRBV7-9 and TRBJ2-7; 9 bases fit TRBD1. The CDR3 length is 16 residues. Per germline, CDR1 SEHNR and CDR2 FQNEAQ (reference sequence). V shed 5 bases, J shed 4 bases, and the junction held 12 bases outside the gene matches. The CDR3 protein is CASSPEWGQGRYEQYF. In DNA form, the CDR3 reads TGTGCCAGCAGCCCTGAGTGGGGACAGGGTCGGTACGAGCAGTACTTC.

This clonotype was seen ten or more times. V is TRBV6-1 and J is TRBJ1-2; D unclear. The V end lost 0 bases, the J end lost 5 bases, and 10 bases lay between the germline ends. This CDR3 is built from 14 residues. Per the germline V gene, CDR1 is MNHNS and CDR2 is SASEGT. This CDR3 reads CASSEARLGYGYTF. CDR3 coding DNA: TGTGCCAGCAGTGAAGCGAGGTTGGGATATGGCTACACCTTC.

The V and J genes are TRBV7-6 and TRBJ2-7; the D gene is possibly TRBD1 (6 bases). CDR3 length equals 15 residues. CDR1 and CDR2 from the germline V gene are SGHVS and FNYEAQ. V lost 4 bases and J lost 2, with 15 bases in between. The CDR3 DNA follows: TGTGCCAGCAGCTCCCAAACAGGGTTTCCCTACGAGCAGTACTTC. Translated, it gives CASSSQTGFPYEQYF.

This clonotype was counted only a few times. This may be a read error: a much more frequent sequence differs by one nucleotide. The CDR3 nucleotides read TGCGCCAGCAGACGACAGGGGTCAAACTCCTACGAGCAGTTCTTC. This codes for CASRRQGSNSYEQFF. This chain links TRBV10-2 with TRBJ2-7, with 8 bases that match TRBD1. The closer fit of TRBJ2-1 to the DNA end suggests the J call may be wrong. The CDR3 totals 15 residues. Looked up from germline, CDR1 is WSHSY and CDR2 is SAAADI.

This clonotype was seen ten or more times. The chain recombines TRBV12-3 or TRBV12-4 with TRBJ1-2; maybe TRBD1 (6 bases). Trimming took 10 bases from V and 4 from J, leaving 16 bases between them. This CDR3 is built from 13 residues. The CDR3 DNA follows: TGTGCCAACGGGAGGGGGATCGGCTATGGCTACACCTTC. Its translation is CANGRGIGYGYTF.

This clonotype was seen more than once but under ten times. The chain joins TRBV4-1 to TRBJ1-1; D gene uncertain. Germline lookup yields CDR1 MGHRA and CDR2 YSYEKL. The germline V and J ends were trimmed by 2 bases and 0 bases, with 7 bases remaining between them. The CDR3 spans 14 residues. CDR3: CASSQFGLNTEAFF. For the CDR3, the DNA is TGCGCCAGCAGCCAATTTGGTCTGAACACTGAAGCTTTCTTT.

This clonotype was seen at least ten times. The chain joins TRBV20-1 to TRBJ1-2; TRBD1 is a possible D gene (6 bases). The CDR3 length is 12 residues. Trimming took 7 bases from V and 5 from J, leaving 14 bases between them. Germline assignment: CDR1 DFQATT and CDR2 SNEGSKA (reference sequence). Here the CDR3 reads CSVPLGQYGYTF. CDR3 coding DNA: TGCAGTGTTCCATTGGGACAATATGGCTACACCTTC.

This clonotype showed up many times. The chain combines TRBV7-9 with TRBJ2-2; D is uncertain. This CDR3 comprises 13 residues. The germline V and J ends were trimmed by 3 bases and 4 bases, with 6 bases remaining between them. In germline, CDR1 is SEHNR, CDR2 FQNEAQ (reference sequence). CDR3 in amino acids: CASSFSITGELFF. The DNA of the CDR3 is TGTGCCAGCAGCTTCTCCATCACCGGGGAGCTGTTTTTT.

At least ten counts were recorded for this clonotype. This chain links TRBV7-6 with TRBJ2-6, with a tentative D call TRBD2 (5 bases). This CDR3 is built from 16 residues. The V end was cut by 4 bases, the J end by 3 bases, with 13 bases between. Per the germline V gene, CDR1 is SGHVS and CDR2 is FNYEAQ. CDR3 protein: CASSYLAGFGANVLTF. The DNA for the CDR3 is TGTGCCAGCAGCTATCTAGCTGGGTTTGGGGCCAACGTCCTGACTTTC. The full variable domain, in which reference TRBV7-6 and TRBJ2-6 provide the parts outside the CDR3, is GAGVSQSPRYKVTKRGQDVALRCDPISGHVSLYWYRQALGQGPEFLTYFNYEAQQDKSGLPNDRFSAERPEGSISTLTIQRTEQRDSAMYRCASSYLAGFGANVLTFGAGSRLTVL.